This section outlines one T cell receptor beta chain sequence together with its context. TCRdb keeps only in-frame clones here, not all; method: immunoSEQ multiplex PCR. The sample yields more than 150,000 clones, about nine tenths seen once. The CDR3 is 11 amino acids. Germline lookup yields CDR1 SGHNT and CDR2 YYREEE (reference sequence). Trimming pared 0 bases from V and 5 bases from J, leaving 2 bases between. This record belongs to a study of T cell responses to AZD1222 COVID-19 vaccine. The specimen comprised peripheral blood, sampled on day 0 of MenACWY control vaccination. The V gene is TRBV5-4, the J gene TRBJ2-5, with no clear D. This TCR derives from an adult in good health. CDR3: CASSLDETQYF. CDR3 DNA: TGTGCCAGCAGCTTGGACGAGACCCAGTACTTC.